The 13 T cell receptor beta chains below were found in one sample sequenced in a study of cytomegalovirus exposure and HLA in healthy donors listed by TCRdb under 2017. Library preparation employed the immunoSEQ multiplex PCR assay. TCRdb took this table from immuneACCESS and kept in-frame rearrangements with V and J called. Such tables lack part of the clones; where checked against another copy, unresolved V genes explain under half of the gap, and the rest is unexplained. This sample has 300,000 to 400,000 clones in its table, and 88% of those were observed once. About 0.96% of the sample is in the top ten clones. Sequenced input: PBMCs. These receptors all come from a man aged 30 to 39 in good health and CMV-seronegative.

The chain's CDR3 is CASSFVGADYEQYF. Written as DNA, the CDR3 is TGTGCCAGCAGCTTCGTGGGGGCCGACTACGAGCAGTACTTC. The chain employs TRBV5-5 and TRBJ2-7; a possible D gene is TRBD1 (6 bases). CDR1 SGHKS and CDR2 YYEKEE come from the germline V gene (reference sequence). Trimming removed 2 bases from V and 3 bases from J, with 12 bases in between. The CDR3 loop spans 14 amino acids.

In its sample, this clone was seen once. The chain recombines TRBV19 with TRBJ2-7; 12 nucleotides agree with TRBD1. The CDR3 consists of 15 residues. Per the germline V gene, CDR1 is LNHDA and CDR2 is SQIVND (reference sequence). J lost 2 bases, V lost 5 bases, and 4 bases had no gene match. The CDR3 region is CASSVRDRGPYEQYF. The CDR3 bases are TGTGCCAGTAGTGTCCGGGACAGGGGGCCCTACGAGCAGTACTTC.

The chain couples TRBV5-1 to TRBJ2-1, with 12 bases identical to TRBD2. V was pared by 2 bases and J by 2 bases, with 2 bases of the junction left unmatched. The CDR3 has 16 amino acids. Per the germline V gene, CDR1 is SGHRS and CDR2 is YFSETQ. The CDR3 sequence: CASSFPSGGAYNEQFF. CDR3 in DNA: TGCGCCAGCAGCTTCCCTAGCGGGGGGGCCTACAATGAGCAGTTCTTC.

This sequence joins TRBV14 and TRBJ2-7, with 9 bases fitting TRBD1. This CDR3 comprises 17 residues. CDR1 SGHDN and CDR2 FVKESK come from the germline V gene. The junction had 10 bases not matched to a gene; V was cut back by 0 bases and J by 4 bases. This CDR3 reads CASSQDLLRDRVYEQYF. The CDR3 DNA reads as TGTGCCAGCAGCCAAGATTTGTTAAGGGACAGGGTTTACGAGCAGTACTTC. Full variable domain (rest looked up from reference TRBV14 and TRBJ2-7): EAGVTQFPSHSVIEKGQTVTLRCDPISGHDNLYWYRRVMGKEIKFLLHFVKESKQDESGMPNNRFLAERTGGTYSTLKVQPAELEDSGVYFCASSQDLLRDRVYEQYFGPGTRLTVT.

This chain joins TRBV6-5 and TRBJ2-4; 7 bases match TRBD1. The CDR3 consists of 16 residues. Trimming cost V 2 bases and J 4 bases; bases outside gene matches: 8. Germline V gene data show CDR1 as MNHEY and CDR2 as SVGAGI. The DNA for the CDR3 is TGTGCCAGCAGTTACGCCGCCGGACAGGTGAAAAACATTCAGTACTTC. It codes for CASSYAAGQVKNIQYF.

V and J are TRBV4-1 and TRBJ2-3; tentative D call: TRBD2 (5 bases). The germline V and J ends were trimmed by 1 base and 9 bases, with 17 bases remaining between them. CDR3 size: 15 residues. Looked up from germline, CDR1 is MGHRA and CDR2 is YSYEKL. In nucleotides, the CDR3 is TGCGCCAGCAGCCAAGTTTCGGCCCAATCGGGGACGCAGTATTTT. It is translated as CASSQVSAQSGTQYF.

V is TRBV7-8 and J is TRBJ2-1; 8 positions agree with TRBD1. CDR1 and CDR2 (germline): SGHVS, FQNEAQ. Trimming cost V 4 bases and J 9 bases; bases outside gene matches: 5. CDR3 length equals 13 residues. The CDR3 nucleotides read TGTGCCAGCAGCTCCGACAGGGGCCCTGAGCAGTTCTTC. Translating it yields CASSSDRGPEQFF.

The chain employs TRBV2 and TRBJ2-7; possible D gene TRBD2, 6 bases. The CDR3 is 16 residues long. The V end lost 7 bases, the J end lost 2 bases, and 21 bases lay between the germline ends. Germline loops: CDR1 SNHLY, CDR2 FYNNEI. CDR3 protein: CASKVRIADPTYEQYF. The CDR3 nucleotides read TGTGCCAGCAAGGTCCGAATAGCGGACCCAACCTACGAGCAGTACTTC.

The rearrangement uses TRBV5-6 and TRBJ1-1; D is undetermined. The V and J ends lost 0 bases and 2 bases respectively, with 5 bases between them. The germline V gene has CDR1 SGHDT and CDR2 YYEEEE. This CDR3 is built from 13 residues. DNA of the CDR3: TGTGCCAGCAGCTTGGGGAGTAACACTGAAGCTTTCTTT. This gives the protein CASSLGSNTEAFF. Complete variable domain (other parts from reference TRBV5-6 and TRBJ1-1): DAGVTQSPTHLIKTRGQQVTLRCSPKSGHDTVSWYQQALGQGPQFIFQYYEEEERQRGNFPDRFSGHQFPNYSSELNVNALLLGDSALYLCASSLGSNTEAFFGQGTRLTVV.

J is TRBJ1-4 and V is TRBV28; D gene unclear. V lost 6 bases, J lost 5 bases, and 22 bases lay in between. The CDR3 consists of 17 residues. Germline CDR1 and CDR2: MDHEN and SYDVKM. CDR3 amino acids: CASSRPPWQLANEKLFF. The DNA of the CDR3 is TGTGCCAGCAGCCGACCCCCTTGGCAGCTAGCGAATGAAAAACTGTTTTTT. The full variable domain, in which reference TRBV28 and TRBJ1-4 provide the parts outside the CDR3, is DVKVTQSSRYLVKRTGEKVFLECVQDMDHENMFWYRQDPGLGLRLIYFSYDVKMKEKGDIPEGYSVSREKKERFSLILESASTNQTSMYLCASSRPPWQLANEKLFFGSGTQLSVL.

The chain has TRBV9 and TRBJ1-3; D call uncertain. CDR1 is SGDLS, CDR2 YYNGEE, per germline. V gave up 0 bases and J gave up 4 bases, with 8 bases separating them. This CDR3 is built from 14 residues. The CDR3 DNA follows: TGTGCCAGCAGCGTAGGTCAGTTGGGAAACACCATATATTTT. Residues: CASSVGQLGNTIYF.

This sequence joins TRBV4-1 and TRBJ1-1; D is uncertain. This CDR3 comprises 15 residues. The V end was cut by 0 bases, the J end by 0 bases, with 8 bases between. Germline V gene sequence: CDR1 MGHRA, CDR2 YSYEKL. CDR3 DNA sequence: TGCGCCAGCAGCCAAGACGGTTTTCTGAACACTGAAGCTTTCTTT. As protein: CASSQDGFLNTEAFF.

This chain joins TRBV4-1 and TRBJ2-1; D possibly corresponds to TRBD2 (7 bases). Trimming pared 3 bases from V and 9 bases from J, leaving 21 bases between. Germline V gene sequence: CDR1 MGHRA, CDR2 YSYEKL. The length of the CDR3 is 16 residues. CDR3 loop: CASSHEGGGAGSEQFF. As DNA, the CDR3 is TGCGCCAGCAGCCACGAAGGAGGGGGGGCCGGAAGTGAGCAGTTCTTC.